Listed below are T cell receptor beta chains from one sample, sequenced in a study of human T cells and chemical hapten exposure. TCRdb redid the calling of the RACE reads with MiXCR, one entry per CDR3 protein. The sample consists of a few hundred thousand distinct CDR3 sequences, about 6% of them appearing once. The sequencing used whole blood, collected in connection with sensitization to the hapten diphenylcyclopropenone (DPC). All receptors come from a woman aged 18-29 years with alopecia areata. Some clones in this sample may be carry-over from other donors' samples. Each CDR3 is given with its conserved first and last residue. The D gene is left open where the match is weak. Clone sizes are given selectively: once, few, many, or a class where the clone is expanded.

j_call: TRBJ2-1
d_call: TRBD1
clone_size: few
v_call: TRBV10-2
cdr3_aa: CASSRTGYSSYNEQFF
cdr3_nt: TGCGCCAGTTCGCGGACAGGTTATAGCTCCTACAATGAGCAGTTCTTC

j_call: TRBJ1-4
d_call: -
clone_size: few
v_call: TRBV7-3
cdr3_aa: CASSLPPDELFF
cdr3_nt: TGTGCCAGCAGCTTACCCCCGGACGAACTGTTTTTT

j_call: TRBJ2-7
d_call: TRBD1
clone_size: few
v_call: TRBV9
cdr3_aa: CASSEKRPGGAYTNF
cdr3_nt: TGTGCCAGCAGCGAGAAGAGACCAGGGGGCGCTTACACCAACTTC

j_call: TRBJ2-3
d_call: TRBD2
clone_size: -
v_call: TRBV9
cdr3_aa: CASSVVTSGLADTQYF
cdr3_nt: TGTGCCAGCAGCGTAGTGACTAGCGGTTTAGCAGATACGCAGTATTTT

j_call: TRBJ1-2
d_call: TRBD1
clone_size: many
v_call: TRBV12-3/TRBV12-4
cdr3_aa: CASSMSRGHGYGYTF
cdr3_nt: TGTGCCAGCAGTATGAGCAGGGGGCACGGCTATGGCTACACCTTC

j_call: TRBJ1-1
d_call: -
clone_size: -
v_call: TRBV20-1
cdr3_aa: CSAEPGRMNTEAFF
cdr3_nt: TGCAGTGCTGAGCCGGGCAGGATGAACACTGAAGCTTTCTTT

j_call: TRBJ2-1
d_call: TRBD2
clone_size: -
v_call: TRBV10-3
cdr3_aa: CAISESSGEVGEQFF
cdr3_nt: TGTGCCATCAGTGAGTCCAGCGGGGAAGTGGGTGAGCAGTTCTTC

j_call: TRBJ2-4
d_call: -
clone_size: -
v_call: TRBV4-2
cdr3_aa: CASSQDRVGRGENIQYF
cdr3_nt: TGTGCCAGCAGCCAAGATAGGGTAGGCAGGGGCGAAAACATTCAGTACTTC

j_call: TRBJ1-1
d_call: -
clone_size: few
v_call: TRBV7-2
cdr3_aa: CASSFHRPTEAFF
cdr3_nt: TGTGCCAGCAGCTTCCACCGCCCCACTGAAGCTTTCTTT

j_call: TRBJ2-1
d_call: TRBD2
clone_size: few
v_call: TRBV11-2
cdr3_aa: CASSPRTSGGEQFF
cdr3_nt: TGTGCCAGCAGCCCCCGGACTAGCGGGGGCGAGCAGTTCTTC

j_call: TRBJ2-1
d_call: TRBD2
clone_size: few
v_call: TRBV3-1
cdr3_aa: CASSLLSGGVNEQFF
cdr3_nt: TGTGCCAGCAGCCTACTTAGCGGGGGGGTGAATGAGCAGTTCTTC

j_call: TRBJ2-3
d_call: TRBD1
clone_size: many
v_call: TRBV10-3
cdr3_aa: CAISGGQGARKYF
cdr3_nt: TGTGCCATCAGTGGGGGACAGGGGGCGAGGAAGTATTTT

j_call: TRBJ1-2
d_call: -
clone_size: few
v_call: TRBV5-5
cdr3_aa: CASSHYWGATYGYTF
cdr3_nt: TGTGCCAGCAGCCATTATTGGGGGGCTACCTATGGCTACACCTTC